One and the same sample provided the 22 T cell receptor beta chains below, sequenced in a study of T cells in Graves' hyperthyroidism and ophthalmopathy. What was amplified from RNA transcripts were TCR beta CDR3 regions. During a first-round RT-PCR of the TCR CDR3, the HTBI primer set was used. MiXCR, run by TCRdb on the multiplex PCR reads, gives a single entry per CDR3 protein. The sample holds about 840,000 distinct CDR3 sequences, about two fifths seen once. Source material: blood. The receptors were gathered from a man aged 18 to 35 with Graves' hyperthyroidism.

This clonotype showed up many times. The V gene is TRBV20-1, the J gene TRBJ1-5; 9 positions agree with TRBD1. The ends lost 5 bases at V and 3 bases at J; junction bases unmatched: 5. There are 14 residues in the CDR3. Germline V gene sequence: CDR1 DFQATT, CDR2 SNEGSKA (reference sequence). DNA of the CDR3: TGCAGTGCTGGGGGACAGGGCGTCAATCAGCCCCAGCATTTT. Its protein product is CSAGGQGVNQPQHF.

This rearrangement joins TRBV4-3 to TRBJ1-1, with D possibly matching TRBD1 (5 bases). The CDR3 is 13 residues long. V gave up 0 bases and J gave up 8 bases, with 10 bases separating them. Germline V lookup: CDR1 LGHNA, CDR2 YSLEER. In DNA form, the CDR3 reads TGCGCCAGCAGCCAAGATCGAGGGGTAGAAGCTTTCTTT. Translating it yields CASSQDRGVEAFF.

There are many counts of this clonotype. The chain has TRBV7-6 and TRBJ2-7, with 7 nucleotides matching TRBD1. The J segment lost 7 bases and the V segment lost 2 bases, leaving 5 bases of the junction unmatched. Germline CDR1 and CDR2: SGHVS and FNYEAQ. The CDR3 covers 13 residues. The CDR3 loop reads CASSLPGGEEQYF. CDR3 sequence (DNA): TGTGCCAGCAGCTTACCAGGGGGTGAGGAGCAGTACTTC.

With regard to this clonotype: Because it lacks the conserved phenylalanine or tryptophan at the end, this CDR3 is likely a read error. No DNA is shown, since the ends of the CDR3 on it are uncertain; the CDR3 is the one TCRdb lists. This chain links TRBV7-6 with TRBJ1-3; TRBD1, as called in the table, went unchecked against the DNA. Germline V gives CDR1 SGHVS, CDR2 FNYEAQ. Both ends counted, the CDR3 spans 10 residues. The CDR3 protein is CASSSGQAKA.

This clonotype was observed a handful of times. CDR3 coding DNA: TGTGCCAGCAGCCCCTCCCAGGGAACCTACGAGCAGTACTTC. This encodes CASSPSQGTYEQYF. This chain joins TRBV7-8 and TRBJ2-7, with a weak D call TRBD1 (5 bases). Trimming pared 5 bases from V and 2 bases from J, leaving 13 bases between. Looked up from germline, CDR1 is SGHVS and CDR2 is FQNEAQ. The CDR3 consists of 14 residues.

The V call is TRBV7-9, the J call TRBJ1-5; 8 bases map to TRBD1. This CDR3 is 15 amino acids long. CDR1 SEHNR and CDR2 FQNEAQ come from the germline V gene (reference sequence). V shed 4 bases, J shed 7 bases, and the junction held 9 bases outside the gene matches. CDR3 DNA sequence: TGTGCCAGCAGCTCCGGGTACAGGGGGAACCAGCCCCAGCATTTT. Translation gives CASSSGYRGNQPQHF.

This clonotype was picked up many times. CDR3 DNA sequence: TGCAGTGCACCCACGCGCCCGGACAGGAGGTTCTCTGGGGCCAACGTCCTGACTTTC. This translates into CSAPTRPDRRFSGANVLTF. The V gene is TRBV20-1, the J gene TRBJ2-6, with 7 bases matching TRBD1. There are 19 residues in the CDR3. The germline V gene encodes CDR1 DFQATT and CDR2 SNEGSKA (reference sequence). With 6 bases clipped from V and 0 bases from J, the junction kept 17 bases outside the gene matches.

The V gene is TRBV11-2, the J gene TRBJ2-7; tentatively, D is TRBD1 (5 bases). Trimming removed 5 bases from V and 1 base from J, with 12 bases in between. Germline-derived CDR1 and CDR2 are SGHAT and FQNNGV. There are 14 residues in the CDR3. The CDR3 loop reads CASSRLPGSYEQYF. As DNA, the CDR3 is TGTGCCAGCAGCCGCCTTCCAGGGTCCTACGAGCAGTACTTC.

The CDR3 DNA reads TGTGCCAGCACCGACCTGGGTAGAGGACTCAGTAGTGGGGGCTACACCTTC. The encoded protein is CASTDLGRGLSSGGYTF. V and J are TRBV2 and TRBJ1-2; D ambiguous. Trimming shortened V by 7 bases and J by 8 bases, and 29 bases separated the two germline ends. Germline V gives CDR1 SNHLY, CDR2 FYNNEI. This CDR3 is built from 17 residues.

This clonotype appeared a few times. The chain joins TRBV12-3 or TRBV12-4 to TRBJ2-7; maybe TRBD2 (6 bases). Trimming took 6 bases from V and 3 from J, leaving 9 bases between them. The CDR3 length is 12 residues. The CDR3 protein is CASSRGIYEQYF. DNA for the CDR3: TGTGCCAGCAGCCGCGGGATCTACGAGCAGTACTTC.

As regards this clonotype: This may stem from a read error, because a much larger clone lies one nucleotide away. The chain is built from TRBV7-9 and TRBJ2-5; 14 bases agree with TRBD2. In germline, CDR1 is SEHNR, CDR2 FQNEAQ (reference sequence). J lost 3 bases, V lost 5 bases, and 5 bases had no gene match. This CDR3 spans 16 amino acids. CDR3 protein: CASSVGLAGEEETQYF. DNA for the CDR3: TGTGCCAGCAGCGTGGGACTAGCGGGAGAGGAAGAGACCCAGTACTTC.

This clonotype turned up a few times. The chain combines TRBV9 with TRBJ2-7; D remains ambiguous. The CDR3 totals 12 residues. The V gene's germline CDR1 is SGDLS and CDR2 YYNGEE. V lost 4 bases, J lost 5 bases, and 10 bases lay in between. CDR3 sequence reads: CASSQDRNEQYF. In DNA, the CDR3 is TGTGCCAGCAGCCAAGATCGCAACGAGCAGTACTTC.

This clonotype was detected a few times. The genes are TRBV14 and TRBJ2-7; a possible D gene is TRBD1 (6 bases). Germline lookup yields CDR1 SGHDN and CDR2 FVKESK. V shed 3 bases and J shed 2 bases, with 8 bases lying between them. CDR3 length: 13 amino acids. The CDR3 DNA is TGTGCCAGCAGCCACGCAGGGGCCTACGAGCAGTACTTC. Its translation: CASSHAGAYEQYF.

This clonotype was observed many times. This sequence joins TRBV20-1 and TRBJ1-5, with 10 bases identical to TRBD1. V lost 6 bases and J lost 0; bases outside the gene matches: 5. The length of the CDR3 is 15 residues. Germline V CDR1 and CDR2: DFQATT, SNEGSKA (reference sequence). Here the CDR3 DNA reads TGCAGTGCCACCGGGACAGGGGATAGCAATCAGCCCCAGCATTTT. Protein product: CSATGTGDSNQPQHF.

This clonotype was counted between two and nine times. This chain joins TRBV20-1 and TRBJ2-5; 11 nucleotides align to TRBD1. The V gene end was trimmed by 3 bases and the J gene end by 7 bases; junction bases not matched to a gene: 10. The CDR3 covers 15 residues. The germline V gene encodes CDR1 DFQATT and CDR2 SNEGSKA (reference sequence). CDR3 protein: CSARGRDRGFGTQYF. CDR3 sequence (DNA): TGCAGTGCTAGGGGGAGGGACAGGGGGTTCGGGACCCAGTACTTC.

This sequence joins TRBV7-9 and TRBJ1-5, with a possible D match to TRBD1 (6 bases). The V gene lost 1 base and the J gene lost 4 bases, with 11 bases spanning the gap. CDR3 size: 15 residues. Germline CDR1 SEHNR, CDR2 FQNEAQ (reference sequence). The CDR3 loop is CASSLEGGWNQPQHF. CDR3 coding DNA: TGTGCCAGCAGCTTAGAGGGGGGCTGGAATCAGCCCCAGCATTTT. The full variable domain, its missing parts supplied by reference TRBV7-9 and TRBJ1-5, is DTGVSQNPRHKITKRGQNVTFRCDPISEHNRLYWYRQTLGQGPEFLTYFQNEAQLEKSRLLSDRFSAERPKGSFSTLEIQRTEQGDSAMYLCASSLEGGWNQPQHFGDGTRLSIL.

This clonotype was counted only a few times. The CDR3 here is CASSSTTGGLTEAFF. The CDR3 DNA sequence: TGCGCCAGCAGTTCGACCACAGGGGGTCTAACTGAAGCTTTCTTT. The rearrangement joins TRBV5-1 to TRBJ1-1; 8 nucleotides align to TRBD1. V was clipped by 5 bases and J by 5 bases; unmatched bases: 11. This CDR3 has 15 amino acids. CDR1 is SGHRS and CDR2 is YFSETQ in the germline V gene.

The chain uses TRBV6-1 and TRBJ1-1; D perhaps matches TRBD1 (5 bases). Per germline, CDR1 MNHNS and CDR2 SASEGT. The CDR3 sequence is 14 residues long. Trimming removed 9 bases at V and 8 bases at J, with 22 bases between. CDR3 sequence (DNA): TGTGCCAGTAGCGTGGGACCCCGTTCATCCGAAGCTTTCTTT. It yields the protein CASSVGPRSSEAFF.

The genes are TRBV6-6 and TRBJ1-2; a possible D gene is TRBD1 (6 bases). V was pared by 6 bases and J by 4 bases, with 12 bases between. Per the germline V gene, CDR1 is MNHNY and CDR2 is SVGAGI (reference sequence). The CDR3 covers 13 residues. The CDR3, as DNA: TGTGCCAGCAGACCCGGACAGACCTATGGCTACACCTTC. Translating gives CASRPGQTYGYTF.

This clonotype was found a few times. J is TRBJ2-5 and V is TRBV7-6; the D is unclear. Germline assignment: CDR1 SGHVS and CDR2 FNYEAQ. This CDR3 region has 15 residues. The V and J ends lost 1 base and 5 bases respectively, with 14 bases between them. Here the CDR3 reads CASSLVPAPVETQYF. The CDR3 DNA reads TGTGCCAGCAGCTTAGTACCGGCCCCGGTGGAGACCCAGTACTTC.

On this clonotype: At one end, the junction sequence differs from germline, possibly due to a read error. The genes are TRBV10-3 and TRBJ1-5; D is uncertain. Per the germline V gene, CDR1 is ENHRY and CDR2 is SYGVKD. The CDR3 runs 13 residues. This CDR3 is CAFMRRLGQPQHF. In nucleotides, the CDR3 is TGTGCCTTCATGAGGCGATTAGGTCAGCCACAGCATTTT.

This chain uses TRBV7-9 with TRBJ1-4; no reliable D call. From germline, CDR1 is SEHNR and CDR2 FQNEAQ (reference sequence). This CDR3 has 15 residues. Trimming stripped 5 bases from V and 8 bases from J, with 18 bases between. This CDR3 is CASSGKEGLREKLFF. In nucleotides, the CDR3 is TGTGCCAGCAGCGGAAAGGAGGGTCTTAGGGAAAAACTGTTTTTT.